The 14 T cell receptor beta chains below come from one sample, sequenced in a study of shared clonotypes between healthy human individuals. Using immunoSEQ multiplex PCR, the repertoire was profiled, and TCRdb retains in-frame clones only, with some absent. The repertoire holds just over 2,000,000 clones, with roughly 94% as singletons. The sequencing input was naive CD4+ T cells sorted from blood. The sample's subset: CD45RA+ positively selected. The receptors originated from a man aged 18-30 years in good health.

This rearrangement joins TRBV5-5 to TRBJ1-6; D is undetermined. CDR1 SGHKS and CDR2 YYEKEE come from the germline V gene (reference sequence). The CDR3 has 15 amino acids. The V end was cut by 2 bases, the J end by 7 bases, with 13 bases between. As DNA, the CDR3 is TGTGCCAGCAGCTTAGGCCCGGACGGAAATTCACCCCTCCACTTT. Protein product: CASSLGPDGNSPLHF.

The CDR3 here is CASSVETPSTGELFF. CDR3 DNA: TGTGCCAGCAGTGTGGAGACCCCTAGCACCGGGGAGCTGTTTTTT. The V call is TRBV2, the J call TRBJ2-2; D unclear. Germline CDR1 is SNHLY and CDR2 is FYNNEI. The CDR3 length is 15 residues. The V and J ends lost 4 bases and 4 bases respectively, with 13 bases between them.

The chain joins TRBV21-1 to TRBJ2-5. TRBV21-1 is listed as a pseudogene. The CDR3 length is 14 residues. The CDR3 region has the DNA TGTGCCAGCAGCAAAGCAGGTTGTCGGGAGACCCAGTACTTC. It is translated as CASSKAGCRETQYF.

V usage is TRBV9 and J usage is TRBJ2-3; TRBD2 matches at 9 bases. CDR1 and CDR2 from the germline V gene are SGDLS and YYNGEE. This CDR3 has 17 amino acids. The V and J ends lost 0 bases and 5 bases, in that order; junction bases with no gene match: 10. The CDR3 DNA follows: TGTGCCAGCAGCGTAGCTGGCGGGAGGGCCGAGGTAGATACGCAGTATTTT. It translates to CASSVAGGRAEVDTQYF. The entire variable domain, with the rest obtained from reference TRBV9 and TRBJ2-3, is as follows: DSGVTQTPKHLITATGQRVTLRCSPRSGDLSVYWYQQSLDQGLQFLIQYYNGEERAKGNILERFSAQQFPDLHSELNLSSLELGDSALYFCASSVAGGRAEVDTQYFGPGTRLTVL.

The rearrangement links TRBV2 to TRBJ2-3, with 12 positions matching TRBD2. Germline V gene lookup returns CDR1 SNHLY and CDR2 FYNNEI. The trim removed 5 bases at V and 6 bases at J, leaving 6 bases unmatched. There are 15 residues in the CDR3. CDR3 residues: CASSSSGRASDTQYF. CDR3 DNA sequence: TGTGCCAGCAGTTCTAGCGGGAGGGCCTCCGATACGCAGTATTTT.

DNA for the CDR3: TGTGCCAGCACCTCTTGGGGGAGCTCTGGAAACACCATATATTTT. It specifies CASTSWGSSGNTIYF. V usage is TRBV25-1 and J usage is TRBJ1-3; the D gene is possibly TRBD1 (5 bases). V was shortened by 7 bases and J by 0 bases, with 13 bases between the two germline ends. This CDR3 is built from 15 residues. Germline loops: CDR1 MGHDK, CDR2 SYGVNS.

Comments on this clone: Different DNA sequences within this sample yield the same CDR3. The chain links TRBV6-6 to TRBJ1-5; TRBD1 is a possible D gene (6 bases). V was trimmed by 5 bases and J by 7 bases, leaving 12 bases between them. The CDR3 runs 13 residues. Looked up from germline, CDR1 is MNHNY and CDR2 is SVGAGI (reference sequence). CDR3 protein: CASSVQGGQPQHF. CDR3 nucleotides: TGTGCCAGCAGTGTACAGGGCGGCCAGCCCCAGCATTTT.

J is TRBJ1-2 and V is TRBV9; 12 nucleotides agree with TRBD1. The length of the CDR3 is 15 residues. The trim removed 5 bases at V and 6 bases at J, leaving 8 bases unmatched. Germline-derived CDR1 and CDR2 are SGDLS and YYNGEE. The CDR3 region is CASRQAGTGGHGYTF. In DNA form, the CDR3 reads TGTGCCAGCAGGCAGGCCGGGACAGGGGGCCATGGCTACACCTTC. Filled out from reference TRBV9 and TRBJ1-2, the complete variable domain reads DSGVTQTPKHLITATGQRVTLRCSPRSGDLSVYWYQQSLDQGLQFLIQYYNGEERAKGNILERFSAQQFPDLHSELNLSSLELGDSALYFCASRQAGTGGHGYTFGSGTRLTVV.

The V call is TRBV6-5, the J call TRBJ2-1; 10 positions agree with TRBD2. The V gene end was trimmed by 7 bases and the J gene end by 4 bases; junction bases not matched to a gene: 1. The CDR3 consists of 13 residues. Germline CDR1 and CDR2: MNHEY and SVGAGI. The CDR3, as DNA: TGTGCCAGCACGACTAGCGGGTACAATGAGCAGTTCTTC. Translated, it gives CASTTSGYNEQFF.

The J gene is TRBJ2-3, the V gene TRBV9; D unclear. With 2 bases removed from V and 4 bases from J, the gap between germline ends came to 5 bases. The CDR3 is 12 amino acids. The V gene's germline CDR1 is SGDLS and CDR2 YYNGEE. The CDR3 here is CASSVRPDTQYF. CDR3 in DNA: TGTGCCAGCAGCGTGCGGCCAGATACGCAGTATTTT.

The chain is built from TRBV18 and TRBJ1-4; D is unclear. The germline CDR1 and CDR2 sequences are KGHSH and LQKENI. This CDR3 region has 13 residues. Deletions cut 1 base from V and 6 bases from J, with 6 bases between. CDR3 region: CASSPLRDEKLFF. CDR3 sequence (DNA): TGTGCCAGCTCACCACTAAGGGATGAAAAACTGTTTTTT.

The genes are TRBV2 and TRBJ2-3, with TRBD2 matching 13 bases. The CDR3 has 15 amino acids. Germline V lookup: CDR1 SNHLY, CDR2 FYNNEI. V trimming: 9 bases; J trimming: 1 base; junction bases outside the gene matches: 4. CDR3 sequence reads: CARRGTSGGTDTQYF. CDR3 bases: TGTGCCAGACGGGGGACTAGCGGGGGCACAGATACGCAGTATTTT. The complete variable domain, with remaining parts taken from reference TRBV2 and TRBJ2-3, reads EPEVTQTPSHQVTQMGQEVILRCVPISNHLYFYWYRQILGQKVEFLVSFYNNEISEKSEIFDDQFSVERPDGSNFTLKIRSTKLEDSAMYFCARRGTSGGTDTQYFGPGTRLTVL.

This clone appeared a single time. The rearrangement uses TRBV7-3 and TRBJ2-1; perhaps TRBD2 as D (5 bases). CDR1 and CDR2 (germline): SGHTA, FQGTGA. V lost 2 bases, J lost 9 bases, and 17 bases lay in between. CDR3 length: 15 amino acids. The CDR3 sequence: CASSLGSLATSEQFF. In nucleotides, the CDR3 is TGTGCCAGCAGCTTAGGAAGCCTAGCCACGAGTGAGCAGTTCTTC.

The chain links TRBV4-1 to TRBJ2-7, with D unresolved. CDR1 MGHRA and CDR2 YSYEKL come from the germline V gene. The CDR3 runs to 14 residues. V lost 1 base and J 1 base, leaving 8 bases between the germline ends. CDR3 protein: CASSQGLSSYEQYF. CDR3 DNA sequence: TGCGCCAGCAGCCAAGGTCTCAGTTCCTACGAGCAGTACTTC.